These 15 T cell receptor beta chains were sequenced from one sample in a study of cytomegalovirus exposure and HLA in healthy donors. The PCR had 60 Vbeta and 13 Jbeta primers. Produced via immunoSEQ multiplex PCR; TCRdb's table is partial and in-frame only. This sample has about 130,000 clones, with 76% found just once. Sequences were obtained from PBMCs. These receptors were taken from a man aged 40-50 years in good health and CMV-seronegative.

This CDR3 reads CASSTLSGTGNEKLFF. CDR3 coding DNA: TGTGCCAGTAGTACACTTTCCGGGACAGGGAATGAAAAACTGTTTTTT. V usage is TRBV19 and J usage is TRBJ1-4; 9 bases fit TRBD1. Unmatched junction bases numbered 8, after V lost 4 bases and J lost 5 bases. The V gene's germline CDR1 is LNHDA and CDR2 SQIVND (reference sequence). This CDR3 region has 16 residues.

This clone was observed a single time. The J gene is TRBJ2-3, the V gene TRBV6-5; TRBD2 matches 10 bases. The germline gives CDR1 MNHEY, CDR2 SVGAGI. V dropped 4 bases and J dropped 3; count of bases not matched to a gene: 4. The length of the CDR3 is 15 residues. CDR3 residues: CASSLSGGVTDTQYF. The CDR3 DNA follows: TGTGCCAGCAGTTTGAGCGGGGGGGTTACAGATACGCAGTATTTT.

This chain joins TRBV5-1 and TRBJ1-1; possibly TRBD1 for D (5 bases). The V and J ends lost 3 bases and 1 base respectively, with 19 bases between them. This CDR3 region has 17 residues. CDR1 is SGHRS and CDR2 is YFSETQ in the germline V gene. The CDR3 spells CASSSAGTRQRNTEAFF. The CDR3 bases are TGCGCCAGCAGCTCGGCGGGAACCCGACAGCGGAACACTGAAGCTTTCTTT.

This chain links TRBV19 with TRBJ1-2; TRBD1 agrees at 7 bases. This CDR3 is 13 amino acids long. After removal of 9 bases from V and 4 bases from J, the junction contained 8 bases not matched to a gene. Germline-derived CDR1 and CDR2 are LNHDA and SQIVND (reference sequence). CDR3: CASLQGTVYGYTF. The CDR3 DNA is TGTGCCAGCTTACAGGGGACCGTCTATGGCTACACCTTC. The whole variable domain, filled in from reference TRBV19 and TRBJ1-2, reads DGGITQSPKYLFRKEGQNVTLSCEQNLNHDAMYWYRQDPGQGLRLIYYSQIVNDFQKGDIAEGYSVSREKKESFPLTVTSAQKNPTAFYLCASLQGTVYGYTFGSGTRLTVV.

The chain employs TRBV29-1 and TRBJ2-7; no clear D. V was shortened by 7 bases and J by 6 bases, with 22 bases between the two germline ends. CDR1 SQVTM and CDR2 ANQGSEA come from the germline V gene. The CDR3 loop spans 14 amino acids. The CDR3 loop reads CSAAPSLVPAEQYF. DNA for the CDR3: TGCAGCGCCGCCCCATCCTTAGTCCCCGCCGAGCAGTACTTC.

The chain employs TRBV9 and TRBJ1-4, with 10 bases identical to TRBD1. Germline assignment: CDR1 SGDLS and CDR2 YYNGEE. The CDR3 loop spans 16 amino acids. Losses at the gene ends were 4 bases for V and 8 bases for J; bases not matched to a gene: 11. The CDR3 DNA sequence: TGTGCCAGCAGCCAATATCCCGGGACAGGGGACGAAAAACTGTTTTTT. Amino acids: CASSQYPGTGDEKLFF.

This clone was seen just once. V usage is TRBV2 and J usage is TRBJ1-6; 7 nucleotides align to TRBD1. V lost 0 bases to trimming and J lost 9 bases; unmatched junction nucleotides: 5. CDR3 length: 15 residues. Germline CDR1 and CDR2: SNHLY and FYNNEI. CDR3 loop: CASSEATGTFSPLHF. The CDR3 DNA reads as TGTGCCAGCAGTGAAGCGACAGGGACCTTTTCACCCCTCCACTTT.

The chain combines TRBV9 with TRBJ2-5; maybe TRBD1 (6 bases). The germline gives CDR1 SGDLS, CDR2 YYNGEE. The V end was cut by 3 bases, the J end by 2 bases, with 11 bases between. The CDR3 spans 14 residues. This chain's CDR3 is CASSGQELQETQYF. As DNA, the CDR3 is TGTGCCAGCAGCGGACAGGAACTTCAAGAGACCCAGTACTTC.

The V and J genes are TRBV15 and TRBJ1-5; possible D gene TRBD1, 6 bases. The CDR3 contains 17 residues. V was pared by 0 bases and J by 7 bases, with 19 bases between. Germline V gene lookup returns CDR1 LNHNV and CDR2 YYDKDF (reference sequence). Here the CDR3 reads CATSRDRGQTAWQPQHF. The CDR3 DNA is TGTGCCACCAGCAGAGATCGCGGACAGACAGCTTGGCAGCCCCAGCATTTT. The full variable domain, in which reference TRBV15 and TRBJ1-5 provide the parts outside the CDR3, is DAMVIQNPRYQVTQFGKPVTLSCSQTLNHNVMYWYQQKSSQAPKLLFHYYDKDFNNEADTPDNFQSRRPNTSFCFLDIRSPGLGDTAMYLCATSRDRGQTAWQPQHFGDGTRLSIL.

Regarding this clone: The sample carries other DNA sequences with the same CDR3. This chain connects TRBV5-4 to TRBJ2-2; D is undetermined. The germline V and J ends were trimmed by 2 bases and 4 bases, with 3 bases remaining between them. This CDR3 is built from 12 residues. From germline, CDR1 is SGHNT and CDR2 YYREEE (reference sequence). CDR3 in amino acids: CASSFSTGELFF. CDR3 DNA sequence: TGTGCCAGCAGCTTCTCCACCGGGGAGCTGTTTTTT.

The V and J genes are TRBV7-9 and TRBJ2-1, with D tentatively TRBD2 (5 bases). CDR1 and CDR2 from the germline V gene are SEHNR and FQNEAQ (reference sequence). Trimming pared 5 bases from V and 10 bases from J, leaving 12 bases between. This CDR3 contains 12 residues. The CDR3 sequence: CASSDRGREQFF. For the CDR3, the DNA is TGTGCCAGCAGCGATCGGGGTCGGGAGCAGTTCTTC.

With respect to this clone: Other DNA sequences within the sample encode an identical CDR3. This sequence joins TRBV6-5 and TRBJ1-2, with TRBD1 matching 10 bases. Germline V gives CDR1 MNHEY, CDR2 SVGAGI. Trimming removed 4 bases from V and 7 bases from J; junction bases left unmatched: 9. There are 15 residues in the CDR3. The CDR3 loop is CASSSDRGRVVGYTF. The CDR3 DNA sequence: TGTGCCAGCAGTTCCGACAGGGGGCGTGTTGTTGGCTACACCTTC.

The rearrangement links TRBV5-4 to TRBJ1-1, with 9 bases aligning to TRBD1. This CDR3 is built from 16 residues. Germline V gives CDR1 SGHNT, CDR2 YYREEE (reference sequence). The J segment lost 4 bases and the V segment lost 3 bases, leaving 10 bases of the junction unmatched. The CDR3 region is CASSSSSGQGFTEAFF. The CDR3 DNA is TGTGCCAGCAGCTCTAGCTCGGGACAGGGATTCACTGAAGCTTTCTTT.

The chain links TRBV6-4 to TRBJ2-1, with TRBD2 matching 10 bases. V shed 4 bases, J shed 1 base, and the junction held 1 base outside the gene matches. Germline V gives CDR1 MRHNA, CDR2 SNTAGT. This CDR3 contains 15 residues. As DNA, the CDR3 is TGTGCCAGCAGTGCTAGCGGGAGATCCTACAATGAGCAGTTCTTC. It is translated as CASSASGRSYNEQFF.

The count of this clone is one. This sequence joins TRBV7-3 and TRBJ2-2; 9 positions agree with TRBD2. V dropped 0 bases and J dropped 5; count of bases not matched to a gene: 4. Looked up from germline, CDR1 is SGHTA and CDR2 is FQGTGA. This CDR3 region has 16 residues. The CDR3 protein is CASSLTSGGYTGELFF. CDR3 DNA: TGTGCCAGCAGCTTAACTAGCGGGGGTTATACCGGGGAGCTGTTTTTT.